One T cell receptor (beta chain) is described in this entry. The entry originates in a study of blood T cell repertoires in COVID-19. For the study at large: PBMCs, B-cell-depleted T cells, or T cells provided the cDNA or gDNA that made up the material.

Deletions cut 1 base from V and 10 bases from J, with 14 bases between. The CDR3 sequence is 15 residues long. The germline CDR1 and CDR2 sequences are LNHDA and SQIVND (reference sequence). The assay was immunoSEQ multiplex PCR, and TCRdb's table has in-frame clones only and misses some. The sample shows about 240,000 clones, more than 70% of them seen only once. This clonotype was sampled from a man of 80 years or more with acute or convalescent COVID-19. Specimen: peripheral blood. This rearrangement joins TRBV19 to TRBJ1-6; TRBD1 might be the D (5 bases). Written as DNA, the CDR3 is TGTGCCAGTAGTATAGGCCTCGGGGGATCCTCACCCCTCCACTTT. Its translation is CASSIGLGGSSPLHF.